One and the same sample provided the 15 T cell receptor beta chains below, sequenced in a study of cytomegalovirus exposure and HLA in healthy donors. It was with 60 Vbeta and 13 Jbeta primers that the PCR ran. Sequencing was performed with immunoSEQ multiplex PCR; in TCRdb, only in-frame clones are kept and a portion is missing. The table has roughly 200,000 clones, 75% to 80% seen once. Sequencing was done on a sample of PBMCs. These receptor sequences come from a woman aged 30 to 39 in good health and CMV-seropositive.

This clone was recorded a few times. The chain recombines TRBV30 with TRBJ2-1, with D tentatively TRBD1 (6 bases). CDR1 GTSNPN and CDR2 SVGIG come from the germline V gene (reference sequence). Trimming removed 0 bases at V and 7 bases at J, with 7 bases between. The CDR3 sequence is 12 residues long. DNA of the CDR3: TGTGCCTGGAGTGTCAGGGGTAATGAGCAGTTCTTC. Protein: CAWSVRGNEQFF.

This clone was seen only once. The gene calls are TRBV2 and TRBJ2-7; the D gene is possibly TRBD1 (6 bases). The CDR3 is made up of 14 amino acids. Germline-derived CDR1 and CDR2 are SNHLY and FYNNEI. V dropped 6 bases and J dropped 2 bases, with 14 bases sitting between them. In DNA form, the CDR3 reads TGTGCCAGCAGACAGAGGGGGTCGACCTACGAGCAGTACTTC. It translates to CASRQRGSTYEQYF.

The rearrangement uses TRBV7-9 and TRBJ1-5; D gene unclear. CDR3 size: 15 residues. Germline V gene lookup returns CDR1 SEHNR and CDR2 FQNEAQ (reference sequence). V was clipped by 1 base and J by 5 bases, with 12 bases between them. DNA for the CDR3: TGTGCCAGCAGCTTAGGTGGTCTCGGGGATCAGCCCCAGCATTTT. Its translation is CASSLGGLGDQPQHF.

This chain uses TRBV7-9 with TRBJ2-1, with a possible D match to TRBD2 (5 bases). Germline values: CDR1 SEHNR, CDR2 FQNEAQ (reference sequence). This CDR3 has 12 amino acids. V lost 6 bases and J 9 bases, leaving 12 bases between the germline ends. CDR3 sequence (DNA): TGTGCCAGCAGATCTCTAGCACGTGAGCAGTTCTTC. This sequence encodes CASRSLAREQFF.

V and J are TRBV11-2 and TRBJ2-1; 10 bases line up with TRBD1. Trimming at V came to 4 bases and at J to 1 base, leaving 1 base not matched to a gene. The CDR3 totals 15 residues. The germline V gene has CDR1 SGHAT and CDR2 FQNNGV. CDR3 protein: CASSSDRGSYNEQFF. The CDR3 DNA reads as TGTGCCAGCAGCTCGGACAGGGGGTCCTACAATGAGCAGTTCTTC.

The chain has TRBV19 and TRBJ1-1; the D gene is possibly TRBD1 (6 bases). CDR1 is LNHDA and CDR2 is SQIVND in the germline V gene (reference sequence). The V end lost 6 bases, the J end lost 2 bases, and 10 bases lay between the germline ends. The CDR3 sequence is 13 residues long. The CDR3 loop is CASRPTGNTEAFF. In DNA form, the CDR3 reads TGTGCCAGTAGACCGACAGGAAACACTGAAGCTTTCTTT. Full variable domain (outside the CDR3, taken from reference TRBV19 and TRBJ1-1): DGGITQSPKYLFRKEGQNVTLSCEQNLNHDAMYWYRQDPGQGLRLIYYSQIVNDFQKGDIAEGYSVSREKKESFPLTVTSAQKNPTAFYLCASRPTGNTEAFFGQGTRLTVV.

This clone was observed a few times. The J gene is TRBJ2-2, the V gene TRBV7-2; 9 nucleotides align to TRBD2. CDR3 length: 14 amino acids. Unmatched junction bases numbered 4, after V lost 5 bases and J lost 6 bases. Germline CDR1 and CDR2: SGHTA and FQGNSA. CDR3 loop: CASSVGLASGELFF. The DNA for the CDR3 is TGTGCCAGCAGCGTGGGACTAGCCTCCGGGGAGCTGTTTTTT.

J is TRBJ2-5 and V is TRBV30; 9 bases line up with TRBD1. The CDR3 has 16 residues. Germline V lookup: CDR1 GTSNPN, CDR2 SVGIG (reference sequence). V was pared by 7 bases and J by 4 bases, with 16 bases of the junction left unmatched. Here the CDR3 reads CAFSRDRAMKGETQYF. CDR3 nucleotides: TGTGCCTTCTCCCGGGACAGGGCAATGAAGGGAGAGACCCAGTACTTC. Variable domain in full (rest from reference TRBV30 and TRBJ2-5): SQTIHQWPATLVQPVGSPLSLECTVEGTSNPNLYWYRQAAGRGLQLLFYSVGIGQISSEVPQNLSASRPQDRQFILSSKKLLLSDSGFYLCAFSRDRAMKGETQYFGPGTRLLVL.

This clone was recorded only once. This chain links TRBV2 with TRBJ2-5, with 12 bases matching TRBD2. Unmatched junction bases numbered 5, after V lost 2 bases and J lost 4 bases. Germline V gene lookup returns CDR1 SNHLY and CDR2 FYNNEI. CDR3 length: 16 amino acids. In nucleotides, the CDR3 is TGTGCCAGCAGTGAATCAACTAGCGGGAGGAGAGAGACCCAGTACTTC. This codes for CASSESTSGRRETQYF.

The chain employs TRBV7-2 and TRBJ2-7; D may be TRBD2 (6 bases). The length of the CDR3 is 13 residues. The V gene lost 5 bases and the J gene lost 5 bases, with 13 bases spanning the gap. CDR1 SGHTA and CDR2 FQGNSA come from the germline V gene. The CDR3 sequence: CASSPGVGNEQYF. The CDR3 DNA reads TGTGCCAGCAGCCCGGGGGTGGGGAACGAGCAGTACTTC.

The chain links TRBV28 to TRBJ2-1; TRBD1 matches 10 bases. The V and J ends lost 3 bases and 4 bases, in that order; junction bases with no gene match: 15. This CDR3 is 19 amino acids long. Germline lookup yields CDR1 MDHEN and CDR2 SYDVKM. The CDR3 DNA reads TGTGCCAGCAGTTTGATTCTAGGGTGTGAGGGACAGGGGTACAATGAGCAGTTCTTC. This sequence encodes CASSLILGCEGQGYNEQFF.

This chain uses TRBV6-1 with TRBJ2-3; a weak D match, TRBD1 (6 bases). The CDR3 has 15 residues. CDR1 and CDR2 from the germline V gene are MNHNS and SASEGT. Trimming shortened V by 5 bases and J by 4 bases, and 16 bases separated the two germline ends. Here the CDR3 reads CASSLDTGSADTQYF. As DNA, the CDR3 is TGTGCCAGCAGTCTAGATACAGGGAGTGCAGATACGCAGTATTTT.

The V and J genes are TRBV19 and TRBJ1-1, with TRBD1 identical over 9 bases. CDR1 and CDR2 from the germline V gene are LNHDA and SQIVND (reference sequence). The trim removed 5 bases at V and 11 bases at J, leaving 6 bases unmatched. The length of the CDR3 is 12 residues. CDR3 sequence (DNA): TGTGCCAGTAGTTCCGGACAGGGGCCGGCTTTCTTT. Translated: CASSSGQGPAFF. The variable domain in full, with the rest retrieved from reference TRBV19 and TRBJ1-1, is DGGITQSPKYLFRKEGQNVTLSCEQNLNHDAMYWYRQDPGQGLRLIYYSQIVNDFQKGDIAEGYSVSREKKESFPLTVTSAQKNPTAFYLCASSSGQGPAFFGQGTRLTVV.

The V and J genes are TRBV29-1 and TRBJ2-3; TRBD1 matches 9 bases. CDR1 SQVTM and CDR2 ANQGSEA come from the germline V gene. The CDR3 totals 14 residues. Trimming removed 6 bases from V and 4 bases from J; junction bases left unmatched: 8. This CDR3 reads CSVEGQGFADTQYF. CDR3 bases: TGCAGCGTAGAGGGACAGGGATTCGCAGATACGCAGTATTTT.

The genes are TRBV10-3 and TRBJ1-4; 10 bases are shared with TRBD1. This CDR3 comprises 12 residues. Germline lookup yields CDR1 ENHRY and CDR2 SYGVKD. V shed 8 bases and J 6 bases; nucleotides not matched to a gene: 0. The CDR3 DNA is TGTGCCATCGGGACAGGGGATGAAAAACTGTTTTTT. Protein sequence: CAIGTGDEKLFF.